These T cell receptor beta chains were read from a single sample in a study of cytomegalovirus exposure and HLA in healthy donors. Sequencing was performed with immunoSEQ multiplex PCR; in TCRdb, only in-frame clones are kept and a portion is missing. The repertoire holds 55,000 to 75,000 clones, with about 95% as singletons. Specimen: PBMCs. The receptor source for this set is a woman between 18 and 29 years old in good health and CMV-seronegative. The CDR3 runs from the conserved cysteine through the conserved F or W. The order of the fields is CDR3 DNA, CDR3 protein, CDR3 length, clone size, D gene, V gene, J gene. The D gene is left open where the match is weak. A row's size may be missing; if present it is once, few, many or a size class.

TGTGCCAGCAGTTGGAGGCAGTTGTACGAGCAGTACTTC,CASSWRQLYEQYF,13,NA,NA,TRBV28,TRBJ2-7
TGTGCCAGCAGTTACGGACTAGCGTCCAATGAGCAGTTCTTC,CASSYGLASNEQFF,14,NA,TRBD2,TRBV6-5,TRBJ2-1
TGTGCCATCAGTGACCCGGTGCTAGCGGGGGAACCGAACACCGGGGAGCTGTTTTTT,CAISDPVLAGEPNTGELFF,19,NA,TRBD2,TRBV10-3,TRBJ2-2
TGTGCCAGCAGGGGACAGGCCCCTAATGAAAAACTGTTTTTT,CASRGQAPNEKLFF,14,NA,TRBD1,TRBV2,TRBJ1-4
TGTGCCAGCAGCCCGTCAACAATAGCGGGGCCCTACTTC,CASSPSTIAGPYF,13,NA,TRBD2,TRBV7-2,TRBJ2-7
TGTGCCAGCAGCGCGACTAGCGGCCTCTACAATGAGCAGTTCTTC,CASSATSGLYNEQFF,15,NA,TRBD2,TRBV5-4,TRBJ2-1
TGTGCCAGCAGTCCGCACCCGGGACAGGGCCAAGAGACCCAGTACTTC,CASSPHPGQGQETQYF,16,once,TRBD1,TRBV28,TRBJ2-5
TGTGCCAGCAGCTTAGCGCTGGGACAGAGAGGCTACAATGAGCAGTTCTTC,CASSLALGQRGYNEQFF,17,NA,TRBD1,TRBV7-9,TRBJ2-1
TGTGCTAGTGGTTTGGTACGGGGGGAGGGTCACCCCCTCGAGCAGTACTTC,CASGLVRGEGHPLEQYF,17,NA,TRBD2,TRBV12-5,TRBJ2-7
TGTGCCACCAAGGACCGGGACAGGGAAAGCTACACCTTC,CATKDRDRESYTF,13,NA,TRBD1,TRBV15,TRBJ1-2